These T cell receptor beta chains were read from a single sample in a study of cytomegalovirus exposure and HLA in healthy donors. Assay used: immunoSEQ multiplex PCR; TCRdb lists only in-frame clones, some missing. The sample's table shows about 91,000 clones. Sequences were obtained from PBMCs. All receptors derive from a woman aged 30 to 39 in good health and CMV-seronegative. Both conserved end residues are part of each CDR3. D genes are given only for firm matches.

TRBD1,TRBV5-1,TRBJ2-6,TGCGCCAGCAGCTTGGTAGCAGGGGGTACCCCCTCTGGGGCCAACGTCCTGACTTTC,CASSLVAGGTPSGANVLTF
-,TRBV11-2,TRBJ2-3,TGTGCCAGCAGCTTCGAGTGGGGCCTTGAGATGACGCAGTATTTT,CASSFEWGLEMTQYF
-,TRBV19,TRBJ2-5,TGTGCCAGTGCCCCAGGGAACCAAGAGACCCAGTACTTC,CASAPGNQETQYF
-,TRBV6-1,TRBJ2-5,TGTGCCAGCAGTGGCGGGACAGCACCAGAGACCCAGTACTTC,CASSGGTAPETQYF
-,TRBV9,TRBJ2-7,TGTGCCAGCAGCGCCCCGGGGATGAACGAGCAGTACTTC,CASSAPGMNEQYF
-,TRBV29-1,TRBJ1-4,TGCACTTCCGCAACTAATGAAAAACTGTTTTTT,CTSATNEKLFF
-,TRBV2,TRBJ1-1,TGTGCCAGCAGTACCACAGAGAACACTGAAGCTTTCTTT,CASSTTENTEAFF
TRBD1,TRBV7-9,TRBJ2-5,TGTGCCAGCAGCAGGGGACAGCAAGAGACCCAGTACTTC,CASSRGQQETQYF
-,TRBV9,TRBJ1-1,TGTGCCAGCAGCGCACCGACGGGAGGGAGTACTGAAGCTTTCTTT,CASSAPTGGSTEAFF
TRBD1,TRBV4-2,TRBJ1-1,TGTGCCAGCAGCCAGATTACAGGGGTAGACACTGAAGCTTTCTTT,CASSQITGVDTEAFF
-,TRBV5-6,TRBJ1-1,TGTGCCAGCAGCTTTGAGGGATTGATGGCGAACACTGAAGCTTTCTTT,CASSFEGLMANTEAFF
-,TRBV18,TRBJ1-1,TGTGCCAGCTCACCTTTCGGCCAGGGCGACGCTTTCTTT,CASSPFGQGDAFF
-,TRBV27,TRBJ2-2,TGTGCCAGCAGTTTCCTCAGGGGATACACCGGGGAGCTGTTTTTT,CASSFLRGYTGELFF
-,TRBV5-6,TRBJ1-2,TGTGCCAGCAGTCCTTTGGCGGGAAACTATGGCTACACCTTC,CASSPLAGNYGYTF
TRBD2,TRBV18,TRBJ2-1,TGTGCCAGCTCACCACCTAGCGGGAGCGGCTACAATGAGCAGTTCTTC,CASSPPSGSGYNEQFF
TRBD2,TRBV25-1,TRBJ2-1,TGTGCCAGCAGTGAATCGGGGGGGCGGAGGGAGCAGTTCTTC,CASSESGGRREQFF
-,TRBV10-3,TRBJ2-3,TGTGCCATCAGTGAGCCCTTACAGGGTGAAACAGATACGCAGTATTTT,CAISEPLQGETDTQYF
TRBD1,TRBV27,TRBJ1-2,TGTGCCAGCAGTTTATCCCCCGGGACAGGCGCCTATGGCTACACCTTC,CASSLSPGTGAYGYTF
-,TRBV2,TRBJ1-1,TGTGCCAGCAGTGAAGCGCAAGGCAGGGGCGAAACTGAAGCTTTCTTT,CASSEAQGRGETEAFF
TRBD1,TRBV5-1,TRBJ2-5,TGCGCCAGCAGCTTGGGGCAGGGGGCGTCGGTGACCCAGTACTTC,CASSLGQGASVTQYF
TRBD2,TRBV27,TRBJ2-1,TGTGCCAGCAGTTTATTAGCGGGAGGGTTCAATGAGCAGTTCTTC,CASSLLAGGFNEQFF
-,TRBV2,TRBJ1-6,TGTGCCAGCAGTGAACGGGGGGCTGAAAATTCACCCCTCCACTTT,CASSERGAENSPLHF
-,TRBV11-2,TRBJ2-1,TGTGCCAGCAGCGCCCGGCTACAGGGTCATGAGCAGTTCTTC,CASSARLQGHEQFF
TRBD2,TRBV5-6,TRBJ2-1,TGTGCCAGCAGCCCTGCGGGGGGCTTTTATGAGCAGTTCTTC,CASSPAGGFYEQFF
-,TRBV28,TRBJ1-6,TGTGCCAGCATCGCCGGGTCTAGATCACCCCTCCACTTT,CASIAGSRSPLHF
-,TRBV11-2,TRBJ1-2,TGTGCCAGCAGCCCTAACCGTCGGGGGGCGAGCTATGGCTACACCTTC,CASSPNRRGASYGYTF
-,TRBV7-3,TRBJ1-1,TGTGCCAGCAGCTTGTACAGGAACACTGAAGCTTTCTTT,CASSLYRNTEAFF
TRBD2,TRBV11-2,TRBJ2-3,TGTGCCAGCACCCCCCGAGGTAGCGGGGGCACAGATACGCAGTATTTT,CASTPRGSGGTDTQYF
-,TRBV25-1,TRBJ2-5,TGTGCCAGCATAGCCCCTCGGGGAGAGACCCAGTACTTC,CASIAPRGETQYF
-,TRBV14,TRBJ1-2,TGTGCCAGCAGCCAAGAATATACGCGAATCTATGGCTACACCTTC,CASSQEYTRIYGYTF
-,TRBV7-8,TRBJ2-4,TGTGCCAGCAGCTTAGAGAGCAAAAACATTCAGTACTTC,CASSLESKNIQYF
TRBD1,TRBV2,TRBJ2-3,TGTGCCAGCAGTCGGGACAGAGAGATCACAGATACGCAGTATTTT,CASSRDREITDTQYF
-,TRBV19,TRBJ2-3,TGTGCCAGTAGTGTATGGGGACAAGGTGTGGGCACAGATACGCAGTATTTT,CASSVWGQGVGTDTQYF
-,TRBV4-2,TRBJ1-2,TGTGCCAGCAGCCAAGTCGAGGAGGTAGATGGCTACACCTTC,CASSQVEEVDGYTF
-,TRBV5-1,TRBJ2-7,TGCGCCAGCAGCCGGGTAACTGGATCGTACGAGCAGTACTTC,CASSRVTGSYEQYF
TRBD1,TRBV25-1,TRBJ1-1,TGTGCCAGCAGTGAATATGAGTCACAGGGGCTGACTGAAGCTTTCTTT,CASSEYESQGLTEAFF
TRBD1,TRBV7-8,TRBJ1-2,TGTGCCAGCAGCCCCGGGACAGGGGGCTTCTATGGCTACACCTTC,CASSPGTGGFYGYTF